This passage covers 27 T cell receptor beta chains from one sample sequenced in a study of vaccination and CD4 T cells after COVID-19 (dated by TCRdb to between 2021 and 2024). The library was built by means of PCR. This sample was sequenced with an Illumina iSeq 100. DNA from cultured CD4+ T cells underwent TCR sequencing with the Oncomine TCR Beta short-read assay at the Johns Hopkins FTIC core. TCRdb cleaned the public reads at Q25 with fastp, built clones with MiXCR and kept in-frame beta chains. Each CDR3 protein appears once, grouped with its most common genes and DNA. This sample lists 8,500 to 10,000 distinct CDR3 sequences; around 60% were detected once. Jointly, the top ten make up around 25% of the sample. These TCRs are of unknown antigen specificity. In the paper's terms, the treatment or condition label means: roughly 10-day PBMC culture with coronavirus spike peptide pools or control peptides (ViraFEST assay). CD4+ T cells from unexposed donors were collected before the COVID-19 pandemic (2011-2018).

The specimen sequenced was CD4+ T cells from blood, cultured in vitro. Receptors were obtained from a human donor in good health.

For this clonotype: A junction boundary mismatches the germline segment, possibly from a read error. J is TRBJ2-2 and V is TRBV20-1; 8 positions match TRBD2. From germline, CDR1 is DFQATT and CDR2 SNEGSKA (reference sequence). The length of the CDR3 is 15 residues. CDR3 coding DNA: TGCAGTGCTAGAAATAGCGGGGCGAACACCGAGGAGCTGTTTTTT. This translates into CSARNSGANTEELFF.

This clonotype has only a few counts. The rearrangement joins TRBV15 to TRBJ1-1; D unresolved. The CDR3 is made up of 13 amino acids. The germline CDR1 and CDR2 sequences are LNHNV and YYDKDF (reference sequence). Trimming took 3 bases from V and 10 from J, leaving 15 bases between them. The CDR3 region is CATSSTDISRAFF. The CDR3 coding sequence is TGTGCCACCAGCAGTACCGACATCTCTCGAGCTTTCTTT.

The chain has TRBV7-2 and TRBJ1-2, with 7 nucleotides matching TRBD1. The CDR3 sequence is 14 residues long. Per germline, CDR1 SGHTA and CDR2 FQGNSA. V dropped 2 bases and J dropped 5; count of bases not matched to a gene: 5. The CDR3 nucleotides read TGTGCCAGCAGCTTATCCAGGGGGGATTATGGCTACACCTTC. As protein: CASSLSRGDYGYTF.

The CDR3 spells CASKGRSYEQYF. In nucleotides, the CDR3 is TGTGCCAGCAAAGGCAGATCCTACGAGCAGTACTTC. The J gene is TRBJ2-1, the V gene TRBV11-2; no clear D gene. The J call may be faulty, since TRBJ2-7 better matches the DNA end. This CDR3 has 12 residues. Germline CDR1 and CDR2: SGHAT and FQNNGV.

This clonotype has just a few counts. The rearrangement joins TRBV7-2 to TRBJ2-2, with D tentatively TRBD2 (7 bases). The germline CDR1 and CDR2 sequences are SGHTA and FQGNSA. V was shortened by 0 bases and J by 7 bases, with 12 bases between the two germline ends. The CDR3 totals 15 residues. CDR3 sequence reads: CASSLAGGLIGELFF. The CDR3 DNA is TGTGCCAGCAGCTTAGCGGGGGGGCTTATCGGGGAGCTGTTTTTT.

The rearrangement joins TRBV30 to TRBJ2-1; possibly TRBD1 or TRBD2 for D (5 bases each). CDR3 size: 16 residues. Germline CDR1 and CDR2: GTSNPN and SVGIG (reference sequence). Trimming left V 0 bases short and J 6 bases short, with 18 bases between. The CDR3 DNA sequence: TGTGCCTGGAGTGTAGGTGGGCCAGGGAGTAGCAATGAGCAGTTCTTC. Protein sequence: CAWSVGGPGSSNEQFF.

This clonotype was counted once. In nucleotides, the CDR3 is TGTGCCAGCAGCGTAGAGGGATTCGATGGCTACACCTTC. Amino acid sequence: CASSVEGFDGYTF. The chain joins TRBV9 to TRBJ1-2; D is unresolved. Germline V gene sequence: CDR1 SGDLS, CDR2 YYNGEE. The CDR3 loop spans 13 amino acids. Trimming stripped 0 bases from V and 6 bases from J, with 9 bases between.

The chain uses TRBV20-1 and TRBJ2-3, with 10 bases lining up with TRBD1. Per the germline V gene, CDR1 is DFQATT and CDR2 is SNEGSKA (reference sequence). V was clipped by 5 bases and J by 5 bases; unmatched bases: 16. CDR3 length: 17 amino acids. CDR3 residues: CSARFFGQGEVVDTQYF. The CDR3 DNA follows: TGCAGTGCTCGATTTTTTGGACAGGGGGAGGTAGTAGATACGCAGTATTTT.

The chain has TRBV7-2 and TRBJ2-1; either TRBD1 or TRBD2 may fit D (5 bases each). Trimming stripped 1 base from V and 4 bases from J, with 14 bases between. Germline V gene data show CDR1 as SGHTA and CDR2 as FQGNSA. The CDR3 is 16 residues long. CDR3 DNA sequence: TGTGCCAGCAGCTTAGAAGCTACGGGGCCTTACAATGAGCAGTTCTTC. Translating it yields CASSLEATGPYNEQFF.

The V gene is TRBV7-2, the J gene TRBJ2-1; D might be TRBD2 (5 bases). V shed 3 bases and J shed 9 bases, with 12 bases lying between them. CDR1 is SGHTA, CDR2 FQGNSA, per germline. CDR3 length: 13 residues. Here the CDR3 DNA reads TGTGCCAGCAGCTTGTCCCTCGAGGGTGAGCAGTTCTTC. Translating it yields CASSLSLEGEQFF.

The rearrangement joins TRBV23-1 to TRBJ1-5; tentative D call: TRBD1 (5 bases). TRBV23-1 is identified as an open reading frame with a role that is uncertain. The CDR3 totals 15 residues. V was clipped by 0 bases and J by 3 bases, with 9 bases between them. This chain's CDR3 is CASSQSAGINQPQHF. Written as DNA, the CDR3 is TGCGCCAGCAGTCAATCGGCAGGGATCAATCAGCCCCAGCATTTT.

This sequence joins TRBV6-5 and TRBJ1-2, with D unresolved. V lost 2 bases and J lost 1, with 11 bases in between. The CDR3 covers 15 residues. CDR1 is MNHEY, CDR2 SVGAGI, per germline. CDR3: CASSYGEAINYGYTF. The CDR3, as DNA: TGTGCCAGCAGTTACGGGGAGGCGATTAACTATGGCTACACCTTC.

The V gene is TRBV24-1, the J gene TRBJ1-3; no firm D call. Germline V CDR1 and CDR2: KGHDR, SFDVKD. The V and J ends lost 3 bases and 3 bases respectively, with 5 bases between them. The length of the CDR3 is 13 residues. The CDR3 region has the DNA TGTGCCACCAGTGATCCACTTGGAAACACCATATATTTT. It yields the protein CATSDPLGNTIYF.

The rearrangement joins TRBV30 to TRBJ1-3; no firm D call. Germline-derived CDR1 and CDR2 are GTSNPN and SVGIG (reference sequence). CDR3 size: 20 residues. Trimming removed 0 bases from V and 4 bases from J, with 28 bases in between. The CDR3: CAWSVLVGKRSQKTGNTIYF. The CDR3 DNA is TGTGCCTGGAGTGTACTCGTGGGGAAGCGATCCCAAAAGACCGGAAACACCATATATTTT.

This chain uses TRBV7-9 with TRBJ2-7; possibly TRBD2 for D (6 bases). This CDR3 is 16 amino acids long. Germline-derived CDR1 and CDR2 are SEHNR and FQNEAQ (reference sequence). The V gene lost 2 bases and the J gene lost 0 bases, with 14 bases spanning the gap. CDR3 loop: CASSLSLTGDSYEQYF. In DNA, the CDR3 is TGTGCCAGCAGCTTATCGTTGACGGGAGACTCCTACGAGCAGTACTTC.

The V and J genes are TRBV19 and TRBJ1-1; maybe TRBD1 (6 bases). V shed 5 bases and J shed 8 bases, with 12 bases lying between them. The germline gives CDR1 LNHDA, CDR2 SQIVND (reference sequence). This CDR3 is built from 12 residues. This CDR3 is CASSPRTAEAFF. In DNA form, the CDR3 reads TGTGCCAGTAGTCCCCGGACAGCCGAAGCTTTCTTT. The whole variable domain, remainder taken from reference TRBV19 and TRBJ1-1, is DGGITQSPKYLFRKEGQNVTLSCEQNLNHDAMYWYRQDPGQGLRLIYYSQIVNDFQKGDIAEGYSVSREKKESFPLTVTSAQKNPTAFYLCASSPRTAEAFFGQGTRLTVV.

The CDR3 region is CASSLDSTEQFF. CDR3 DNA: TGTGCCAGCAGCCTGGACTCCACCGAGCAGTTCTTC. The chain links TRBV25-1 to TRBJ2-1; weak D call: TRBD2 (5 bases). This CDR3 has 12 residues. CDR1 and CDR2 (germline): MGHDK, SYGVNS. The V and J ends lost 6 bases and 10 bases respectively, with 13 bases between them. The whole variable domain, remainder taken from reference TRBV25-1 and TRBJ2-1, is EADIYQTPRYLVIGTGKKITLECSQTMGHDKMYWYQQDPGMELHLIHYSYGVNSTEKGDLSSESTVSRIRTEHFPLTLESARPSHTSQYLCASSLDSTEQFFGPGTRLTVL.

J is TRBJ1-6 and V is TRBV7-6; 7 nucleotides agree with TRBD1. CDR3 size: 16 residues. Trimming took 4 bases from V and 6 from J; bases not matched to a gene: 9. Germline V gene data show CDR1 as SGHVS and CDR2 as FNYEAQ. The CDR3 coding sequence is TGTGCCAGCAGCTCCCAACGGGCAGGGGGTAATTCACCCCTCCACTTT. As protein: CASSSQRAGGNSPLHF.

V gene TRBV7-2 combines with J gene TRBJ2-2; a possible D gene is TRBD2 (5 bases). The CDR3 is made up of 16 amino acids. V lost 0 bases and J lost 6, with 14 bases in between. Germline V gene sequence: CDR1 SGHTA, CDR2 FQGNSA. For the CDR3, the DNA is TGTGCCAGCAGCTTAGCGCGGGCAGATCGATCCGGGGAGCTGTTTTTT. It encodes CASSLARADRSGELFF.

The chain links TRBV6-5 to TRBJ2-6; D call uncertain. Germline V gene sequence: CDR1 MNHEY, CDR2 SVGAGI. The CDR3 has 16 residues. V shed 2 bases and J shed 0 bases, with 8 bases lying between them. The CDR3 nucleotides are TGTGCCAGCAGTTACGGCGCGGTCTCTGGGGCCAACGTCCTGACTTTC. This sequence encodes CASSYGAVSGANVLTF.

This clonotype was found a few times. This rearrangement joins TRBV7-9 to TRBJ1-6; TRBD1 might be the D (6 bases). Per the germline V gene, CDR1 is SEHNR and CDR2 is FQNEAQ (reference sequence). This CDR3 comprises 18 residues. V was clipped by 0 bases and J by 8 bases, with 20 bases between them. This CDR3 reads CASSLADWGARGYSPLHF. The CDR3, as DNA: TGTGCCAGCAGCTTAGCGGACTGGGGGGCTAGGGGTTATTCACCCCTCCACTTT.

The chain links TRBV19 to TRBJ2-7; 8 bases are a match to TRBD1. The CDR3 contains 14 residues. Germline CDR1 and CDR2: LNHDA and SQIVND (reference sequence). The trim removed 5 bases at V and 5 bases at J, leaving 8 bases unmatched. The CDR3 reads CASSAGQGFNEQYF. In nucleotides, the CDR3 is TGTGCCAGTAGTGCCGGACAGGGTTTCAACGAGCAGTACTTC.

V usage is TRBV11-2 and J usage is TRBJ2-2, with D possibly matching TRBD2 (5 bases). The CDR3 loop spans 17 amino acids. From germline, CDR1 is SGHAT and CDR2 FQNNGV. Trimming took 0 bases from V and 0 from J, leaving 11 bases between them. The CDR3 nucleotides read TGTGCCAGCAGCTTAGATCGTAGAGGGTCGAACACCGGGGAGCTGTTTTTT. Its protein is CASSLDRRGSNTGELFF.

The CDR3 is CASSYEQFF. In DNA, the CDR3 is TGTGCCAGCAGCTATGAGCAGTTCTTC. The chain has TRBV21-1 and TRBJ2-1. TRBV21-1 represents a pseudogene. The CDR3 contains 9 residues.

The gene calls are TRBV6-2 or TRBV6-3 and TRBJ2-2; no clear D. Germline V gives CDR1 MNHEY, CDR2 SVGEGT. V dropped 0 bases and J dropped 4 bases, with 6 bases sitting between them. The CDR3 runs 14 residues. The CDR3 region has the DNA TGTGCCAGCAGTTACTCAACCCTCACCGGGGAGCTGTTTTTT. It encodes CASSYSTLTGELFF.

The V call is TRBV7-9, the J call TRBJ2-5; no clear D. The CDR3 runs 17 residues. Trimming left V 1 base short and J 0 bases short, with 15 bases between. Germline V gene sequence: CDR1 SEHNR, CDR2 FQNEAQ (reference sequence). The CDR3 sequence: CASSLDGRQLYQETQYF. The CDR3 nucleotides are TGTGCCAGCAGCTTAGACGGCAGGCAACTGTACCAAGAGACCCAGTACTTC.

This chain connects TRBV7-2 to TRBJ2-7; 10 nucleotides line up with TRBD1. The CDR3 contains 15 residues. The V gene end was trimmed by 3 bases and the J gene end by 13 bases; junction bases not matched to a gene: 15. Germline V gives CDR1 SGHTA, CDR2 FQGNSA. CDR3 sequence reads: CASSFGTPGQGSEYF. In nucleotides, the CDR3 is TGTGCCAGCAGCTTTGGGACCCCGGGACAGGGGAGCGAATACTTC.